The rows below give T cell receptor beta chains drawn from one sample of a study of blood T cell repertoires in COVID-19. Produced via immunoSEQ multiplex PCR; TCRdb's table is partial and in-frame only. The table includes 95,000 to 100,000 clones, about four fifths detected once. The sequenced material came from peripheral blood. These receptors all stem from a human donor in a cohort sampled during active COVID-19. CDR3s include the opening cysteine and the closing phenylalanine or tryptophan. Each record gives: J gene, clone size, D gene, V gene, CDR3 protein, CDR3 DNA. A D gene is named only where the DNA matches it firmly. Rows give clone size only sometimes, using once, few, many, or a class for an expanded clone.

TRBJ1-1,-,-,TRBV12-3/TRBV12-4,CASSLWSTGAFF,TGTGCCAGCAGTTTATGGTCGACAGGAGCTTTCTTT
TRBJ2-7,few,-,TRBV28,CASSAGGGPSYEQYF,TGTGCCAGCAGTGCCGGCGGGGGCCCCTCCTACGAGCAGTACTTC
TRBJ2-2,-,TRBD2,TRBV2,CASSVGGGTGELFF,TGTGCCAGCAGTGTTGGGGGGGGTACCGGGGAGCTGTTTTTT
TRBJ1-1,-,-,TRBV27,CASSSGSRAATEAFF,TGTGCCAGCAGTTCCGGTAGCAGGGCGGCCACTGAAGCTTTCTTT
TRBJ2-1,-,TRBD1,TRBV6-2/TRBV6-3,CASSYLGQALYNEQFF,TGTGCCAGCAGTTACTTGGGACAGGCACTCTACAATGAGCAGTTCTTC
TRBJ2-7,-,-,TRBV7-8,CASSLRGGSFSYEQYF,TGTGCCAGCAGCCTCCGGGGTGGTAGCTTCTCCTACGAGCAGTACTTC
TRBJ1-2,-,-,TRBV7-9,CASSRQSNYGYTF,TGTGCCAGCAGCCGCCAGTCTAACTATGGCTACACCTTC
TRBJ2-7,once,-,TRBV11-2,CASSLTDTSSYEQYF,TGTGCCAGCAGTCTAACCGACACTAGCTCCTACGAGCAGTACTTC
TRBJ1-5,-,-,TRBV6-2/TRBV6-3,CASSYSTFRAPSAPQHF,TGTGCCAGCAGTTACTCGACCTTCAGGGCCCCGTCGGCGCCCCAGCATTTT
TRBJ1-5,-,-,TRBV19,CASNHQLSNQPQHF,TGTGCCAGTAACCATCAGTTAAGCAATCAGCCCCAGCATTTT
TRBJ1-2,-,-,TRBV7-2,CASSPTMGAYGYTF,TGTGCCAGCAGTCCTACAATGGGGGCCTATGGCTACACCTTC
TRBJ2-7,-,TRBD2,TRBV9,CASSVNSGSSEQYF,TGTGCCAGCAGCGTTAATAGCGGGAGTAGCGAGCAGTACTTC
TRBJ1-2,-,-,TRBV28,CASSPPLYGYTF,TGTGCCAGCAGTCCCCCTCTCTATGGCTACACCTTC
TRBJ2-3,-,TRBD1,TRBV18,CASSLGTGTDTQYF,TGTGCCAGCTCACTTGGGACAGGGACAGATACGCAGTATTTT
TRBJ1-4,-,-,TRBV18,CASSPIAPGSGEKLFF,TGTGCCAGCTCACCTATAGCCCCAGGGTCCGGTGAAAAACTGTTTTTT
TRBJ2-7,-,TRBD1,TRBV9,CASSTGQGTYEQYF,TGTGCCAGCAGCACCGGACAGGGAACATACGAGCAGTACTTC
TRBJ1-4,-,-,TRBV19,CASKSGGSTGEKLFF,TGTGCCAGTAAATCGGGGGGCTCCACGGGTGAAAAACTGTTTTTT
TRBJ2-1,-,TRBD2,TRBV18,CASSPPGLAGGTEQFF,TGTGCCAGCTCACCTCCGGGACTAGCGGGGGGGACTGAGCAGTTCTTC
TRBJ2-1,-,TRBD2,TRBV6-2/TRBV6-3,CASSSLAGDNEQFF,TGTGCCAGCAGCTCTTTAGCGGGGGACAATGAGCAGTTCTTC
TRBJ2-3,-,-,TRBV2,CASRYPTRLAGISTDTQYF,TGTGCCAGCAGATACCCAACAAGACTCGCGGGGATTAGCACAGATACGCAGTATTTT
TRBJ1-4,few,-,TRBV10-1,CASSWGPNEKLFF,TGCGCCAGCAGTTGGGGGCCTAATGAAAAACTGTTTTTT
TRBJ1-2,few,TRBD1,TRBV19,CASTRTGTYGYTF,TGTGCCAGTACCAGGACAGGCACTTATGGCTACACCTTC
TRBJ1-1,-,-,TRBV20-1,CSASRNSGNTEAFF,TGCAGTGCTAGTCGAAACAGTGGCAACACTGAAGCTTTCTTT
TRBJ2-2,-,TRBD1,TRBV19,CASSILGQGVNGELFF,TGTGCCAGTAGTATACTCGGACAGGGGGTAAACGGGGAGCTGTTTTTT
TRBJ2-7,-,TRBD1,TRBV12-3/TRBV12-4,CASRGQGYEQYF,TGTGCCAGCAGGGGACAGGGCTACGAGCAGTACTTC
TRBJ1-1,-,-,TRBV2,CASSSTSGNTEAFF,TGTGCCAGCAGTTCGACAAGTGGTAACACTGAAGCTTTCTTT
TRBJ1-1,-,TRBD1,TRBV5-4,CASSREGQGVVGAFF,TGTGCCAGCAGCCGTGAAGGACAGGGGGTCGTGGGAGCTTTCTTT